This record concerns one T cell receptor beta chain sequence. This CDR3 is also generated by other DNA sequences in the sample. Germline loops: CDR1 SGHRS, CDR2 YFSETQ. This CDR3 comprises 12 residues. Trimming cost V 7 bases and J 1 base, with 8 bases left between them. This entry comes from a study of shared clonotypes between healthy human individuals. The donors were all Caucasian adults (living in Nashville, Tennessee). The method was immunoSEQ multiplex PCR; TCRdb's version includes in-frame clones alone and lacks a portion of them. The sample lists more than 2,000,000 clones; 85% to 95% were seen once.

The sequence was collected from a young man in good health. Some clones in this sample may be carry-over from other donors' samples. Source material: naive CD4+ T cells from PBMCs. As for subset: CD45RA+ positively selected. V gene TRBV5-1 combines with J gene TRBJ2-5; unclear D gene. The CDR3 sequence is CASSAAQETQYF. The CDR3 DNA reads as TGCGCCAGCTCTGCGGCCCAAGAGACCCAGTACTTC.